This T cell receptor (beta chain) was observed in a study of shared clonotypes between healthy human individuals (dated by TCRdb to about 2020). Regarding the research as a whole: A few men and two women, aged 18 to 49 years, made up the cohort. Leukapheresis yielded between about 0.94 and 8.9 billion PBMCs per donor. To increase sequencing depth and limit assay-specific biases, different laboratories used diverse techniques to prepare libraries and sequence TCR repertoires. To estimate repertoire size and how much clonotypes are shared between individuals, the study performed deep sequencing of blood TCR repertoires from about 5 healthy adults.

The research as a whole found: Based on pairwise subsampling, the degree of clonotype sharing among donors was expected to be affected by sequencing depth. Because the study included only a small number of donors, the genetic and exposure-history diversity represented was limited. Sampling was limited to blood, and TCR repertoires in tissue likely differ from TCR repertoires in blood.

With regard to this clone: The specificity of this receptor is unknown. This likely stems from a read error, as it lies one base from a far larger clone.

The donors were healthy, HIV-negative adults with no recently reported acute infections or vaccinations. Every donor was a Caucasian adult living in Nashville, Tennessee, USA. In the unsorted samples, some 94 million PBMCs were counted, and genomic DNA was extracted using the QIAamp DNA Blood Mini kit. After blood collection by leukapheresis, PBMCs were isolated using Ficoll-Histopaque density gradient centrifugation and then cryopreserved in the vapor phase of liquid nitrogen. TCR CDR3 regions were amplified from genomic DNA by multiplex PCR using the deep immunoSEQ assay. For each cell subset, the extracted genomic DNA was distributed evenly across all wells of several immunoSEQ 96-well plates, and each plate served as one replicate. For unsorted PBMC, around 300 ng genomic DNA, equal to tens of thousands of T cell genomes, was loaded into each replicate PCR. Ten immunoSEQ deep assay plates were used to sequence unsorted PBMC genomic DNA. The purified libraries were quantified using a Qubit 3.0 fluorometer, sized with a Bioanalyzer 2100, and then quantified again using the KAPA Library Quantification kit. Every immunoSEQ 96-well plate was sequenced on a separate single-read 150-cycle Illumina NextSeq 550 flow cell. The authors' pipeline ran thus. The immunoSEQ output contained only junctional sequences without quality scores, so filtering could not match that applied to full-length reads. Sequences were annotated with PyIR, a Python wrapper for IgBLAST v1.9, using IMGT germline references to assign V/J genes and CDR3. Reads were removed for weak V/J assignments (E-value above 1e-6), missing CDR3, stop codons, out-of-frame junctions, or ambiguous translated residues. V3J clonotypes were defined by identical inferred V gene, J gene, and CDR3 amino acid sequence. Percentage overlap between repertoires was calculated by dividing the number of shared unique clonotypes by the size of the smaller repertoire. RTK rarefaction, the Chao1 estimator, and Recon v2.1 estimates of unobserved clonotypes were used to assess repertoire richness. TCRdb took over this immuneACCESS table, retaining in-frame rearrangements with V and J assigned. Such tables are incomplete; in checked studies, under half of the missing clones stem from an unresolved V gene, and the remainder is unexplained. V, J and clone size reflect that table, while D and trimming were determined from the DNA. Present in this sample are 450,000 to 500,000 clones, around four fifths of which were seen just once. Of the sample, 12% falls within the top ten clones.

The CDR3 contains 13 residues, cysteine and phenylalanine counted. The CDR3 DNA has 39 bases and is translated from base 1. CDR1 SQVTM and CDR2 ANQGSEA are derived from the germline V gene. The source is a woman aged 40 to 55 in good health. Some clones in this sample may be carry-over from other donors' samples. The sample taken for sequencing was PBMCs. The chain joins TRBV29-1 to TRBJ2-7, and 9 junctional nucleotides match TRBD1. The CDR3 amino acid sequence is: CRATGQGGHEQYF. The nucleotide sequence reads as follows: TGCAGAGCGACGGGACAGGGAGGGCACGAGCAGTACTTC.